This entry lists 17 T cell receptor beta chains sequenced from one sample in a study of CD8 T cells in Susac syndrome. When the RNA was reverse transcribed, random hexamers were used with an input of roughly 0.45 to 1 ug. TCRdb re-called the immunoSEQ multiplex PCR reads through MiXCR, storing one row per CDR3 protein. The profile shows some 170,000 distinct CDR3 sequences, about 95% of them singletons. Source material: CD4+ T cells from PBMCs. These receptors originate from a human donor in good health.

The CDR3 nucleotides are TGCAGTGCTACACTAGCGCGAGAGACCCAGTACTTC. It encodes CSATLARETQYF. The chain uses TRBV20-1 and TRBJ2-5; 7 nucleotides match TRBD2. The CDR3 runs 12 residues. V was pared by 4 bases and J by 4 bases, with 3 bases of the junction left unmatched. The germline V gene has CDR1 DFQATT and CDR2 SNEGSKA (reference sequence).

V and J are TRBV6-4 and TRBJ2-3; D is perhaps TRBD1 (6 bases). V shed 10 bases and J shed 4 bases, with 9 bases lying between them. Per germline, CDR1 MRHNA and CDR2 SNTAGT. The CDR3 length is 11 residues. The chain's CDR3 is CAIYRADTQYF. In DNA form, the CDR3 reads TGTGCCATCTACAGGGCAGATACGCAGTATTTT.

The CDR3 sequence is CSVRRGNTGELFF. CDR3 in DNA: TGCAGCGTTCGCAGGGGGAACACCGGGGAGCTGTTTTTT. V usage is TRBV29-1 and J usage is TRBJ2-2; tentative D call: TRBD1 (6 bases). Germline V lookup: CDR1 SQVTM, CDR2 ANQGSEA. This CDR3 has 13 amino acids. Trimming took 5 bases from V and 1 from J, leaving 8 bases between them.

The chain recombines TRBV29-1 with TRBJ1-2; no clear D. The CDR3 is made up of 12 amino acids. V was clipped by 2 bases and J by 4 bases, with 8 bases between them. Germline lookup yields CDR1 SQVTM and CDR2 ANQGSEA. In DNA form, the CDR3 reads TGCAGCGTTGAAACCCCCGGCTATGGCTACACCTTC. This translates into CSVETPGYGYTF.

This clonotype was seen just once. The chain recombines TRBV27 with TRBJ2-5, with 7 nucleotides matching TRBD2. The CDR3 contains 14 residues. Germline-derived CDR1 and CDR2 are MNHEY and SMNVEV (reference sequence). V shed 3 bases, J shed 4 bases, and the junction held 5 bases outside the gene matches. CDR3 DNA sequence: TGTGCCAGCAGTTTTTGGGGGAGGGGAGAGACCCAGTACTTC. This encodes CASSFWGRGETQYF.

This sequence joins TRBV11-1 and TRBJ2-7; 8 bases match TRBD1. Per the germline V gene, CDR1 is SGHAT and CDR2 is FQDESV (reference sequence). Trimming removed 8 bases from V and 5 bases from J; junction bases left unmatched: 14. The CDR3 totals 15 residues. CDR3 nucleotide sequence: TGTGCCAGCTCGCAAGACGGGACAGGTAGCCACGAGCAGTACTTC. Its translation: CASSQDGTGSHEQYF.

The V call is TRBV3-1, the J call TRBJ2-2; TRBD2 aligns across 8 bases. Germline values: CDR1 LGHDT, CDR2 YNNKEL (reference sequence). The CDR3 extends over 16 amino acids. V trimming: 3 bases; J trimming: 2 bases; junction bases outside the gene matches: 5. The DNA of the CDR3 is TGTGCCAGCAGCCACGCTAGCGGGCCCAACACCGGGGAGCTGTTTTTT. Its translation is CASSHASGPNTGELFF.

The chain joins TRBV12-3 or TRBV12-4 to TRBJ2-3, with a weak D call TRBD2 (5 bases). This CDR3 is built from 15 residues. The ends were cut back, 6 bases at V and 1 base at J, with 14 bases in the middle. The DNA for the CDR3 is TGTGCCAGCAGAGCGCAGGCGCGGGGCACAGATACGCAGTATTTT. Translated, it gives CASRAQARGTDTQYF.

In nucleotides, the CDR3 is TGCAGTGCTAGGGGGGACAGGGGGCGCGGGGAAGAGACCCAGTACTTC. Encoded protein: CSARGDRGRGEETQYF. V gene TRBV20-1 combines with J gene TRBJ2-5; 12 nucleotides match TRBD1. Germline loops: CDR1 DFQATT, CDR2 SNEGSKA (reference sequence). This CDR3 spans 16 amino acids. J gave up 3 bases and V 3 bases, and 8 bases lay outside the gene matches.

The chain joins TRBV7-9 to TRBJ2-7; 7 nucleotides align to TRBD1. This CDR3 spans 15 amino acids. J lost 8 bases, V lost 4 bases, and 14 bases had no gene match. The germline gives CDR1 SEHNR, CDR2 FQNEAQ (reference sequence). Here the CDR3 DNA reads TGTGCCAGCAGCTCAAGAGTGGGGACAGTCAGTCAGCAGTACTTC. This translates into CASSSRVGTVSQQYF.

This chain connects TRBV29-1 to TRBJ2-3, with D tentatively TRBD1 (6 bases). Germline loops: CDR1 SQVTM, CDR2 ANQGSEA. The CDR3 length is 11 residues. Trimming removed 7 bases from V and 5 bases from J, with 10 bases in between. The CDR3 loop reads CSGKQGDTQYF. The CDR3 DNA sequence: TGCAGCGGGAAACAGGGAGATACGCAGTATTTT.

The CDR3 sequence: CASSPGDRWETQYF. The DNA for the CDR3 is TGTGCCAGCTCACCAGGGGACCGCTGGGAGACCCAGTACTTC. The chain has TRBV18 and TRBJ2-5; TRBD1 or TRBD2 may be the D gene (5 bases each). The CDR3 length is 14 residues. Looked up from germline, CDR1 is KGHSH and CDR2 is LQKENI. Trimming pared 2 bases from V and 5 bases from J, leaving 12 bases between.

The CDR3 DNA reads TGTGCCAGCAGCCCCGAATCAGGGGGCGGTCGGGGCTACACCTTC. Residues: CASSPESGGGRGYTF. The chain uses TRBV3-1 and TRBJ1-2; TRBD1 agrees at 8 bases. Germline CDR1 is LGHDT and CDR2 is YNNKEL (reference sequence). V was clipped by 4 bases and J by 8 bases; unmatched bases: 12. The CDR3 is made up of 15 amino acids.

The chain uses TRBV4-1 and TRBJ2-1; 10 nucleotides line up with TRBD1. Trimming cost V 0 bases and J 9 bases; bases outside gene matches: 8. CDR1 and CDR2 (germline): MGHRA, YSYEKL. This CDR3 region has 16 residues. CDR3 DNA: TGCGCCAGCAGCCAAGATAGGGACAGGGGATTTGGTGAGCAGTTCTTC. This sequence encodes CASSQDRDRGFGEQFF.

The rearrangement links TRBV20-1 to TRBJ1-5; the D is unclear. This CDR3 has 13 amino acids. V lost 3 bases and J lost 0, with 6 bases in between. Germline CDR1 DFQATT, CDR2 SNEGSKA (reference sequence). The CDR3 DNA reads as TGCAGTGCTAGGCAGAATAGCAATCAGCCCCAGCATTTT. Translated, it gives CSARQNSNQPQHF.

CDR3 sequence (DNA): TGTGCCAGCAGCCCGGGCCCTGGGGGGAGCTATGGCTACACCTTC. Translated, it gives CASSPGPGGSYGYTF. The chain couples TRBV7-2 to TRBJ1-2, with D maybe TRBD1 (5 bases). Between the trimmed V and J ends, which lost 5 bases and 4 bases, there was a span of 17 bases. Germline V gives CDR1 SGHTA, CDR2 FQGNSA. CDR3 length equals 15 residues.

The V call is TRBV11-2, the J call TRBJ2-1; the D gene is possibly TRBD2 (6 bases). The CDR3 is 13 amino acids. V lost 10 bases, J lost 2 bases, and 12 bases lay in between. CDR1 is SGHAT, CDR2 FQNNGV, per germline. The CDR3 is CATLAGTYNEQFF. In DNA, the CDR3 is TGTGCCACCTTGGCGGGGACCTACAATGAGCAGTTCTTC. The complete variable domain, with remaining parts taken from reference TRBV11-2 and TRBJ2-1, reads EAGVAQSPRYKIIEKRQSVAFWCNPISGHATLYWYQQILGQGPKLLIQFQNNGVVDDSQLPKDRFSAERLKGVDSTLKIQPAKLEDSAVYLCATLAGTYNEQFFGPGTRLTVL.